What follows is one TCR beta chain and its context. Germline lookup yields CDR1 SGDLS and CDR2 YYNGEE. V was shortened by 0 bases and J by 8 bases, with 11 bases between the two germline ends. The CDR3 contains 13 residues. The DNA input per sorted-subset replicate PCR was 150 to 200 ng, corresponding to some 33,000 T cell genomes. TCRdb's copy holds only in-frame clones and misses some; the assay was immunoSEQ multiplex PCR. The sample lists some 2.3 million clones; 85% to 95% were seen once. This specimen belongs to a study of shared clonotypes between healthy human individuals. The chain has TRBV9 and TRBJ1-2; no definite D call. Sequencing was performed on naive CD4+ T cells from PBMCs. Documented subset: CD45RA+ positively selected. This receptor was taken from a young man in good health. Some clones in this sample may be carry-over from other donors' samples. The CDR3 coding sequence is TGTGCCAGCAGCGTAGACGCCAGCCTCGGCTACACCTTC. Translating it yields CASSVDASLGYTF. The whole variable domain, remainder taken from reference TRBV9 and TRBJ1-2, is DSGVTQTPKHLITATGQRVTLRCSPRSGDLSVYWYQQSLDQGLQFLIQYYNGEERAKGNILERFSAQQFPDLHSELNLSSLELGDSALYFCASSVDASLGYTFGSGTRLTVV.